Listed here are 28 T cell receptor beta chains from one sample, sequenced in a study of T cell changes during pregnancy in multiple sclerosis. Using immunoSEQ multiplex PCR, the repertoire was profiled, and TCRdb retains in-frame clones only, with some absent. The sample holds tens of thousands of clones, about 88% seen once. The sample was CD8+ T cells from peripheral blood mononuclear cells, taken before pregnancy. The receptors were gathered from a female donor with multiple sclerosis, enrolled in a pregnancy study.

The rearrangement joins TRBV19 to TRBJ2-1, with D perhaps TRBD1 (6 bases). This CDR3 has 16 amino acids. CDR1 and CDR2 (germline): LNHDA, SQIVND (reference sequence). V dropped 1 base and J dropped 4 bases, with 14 bases sitting between them. The CDR3: CASSIVAGVPYNEQFF. Written as DNA, the CDR3 is TGTGCCAGTAGTATAGTGGCAGGGGTTCCATACAATGAGCAGTTCTTC.

This clone has just one count. The rearrangement joins TRBV10-3 to TRBJ2-2; 10 bases are shared with TRBD2. Looked up from germline, CDR1 is ENHRY and CDR2 is SYGVKD. V shed 0 bases, J shed 4 bases, and the junction held 8 bases outside the gene matches. The CDR3 has 18 residues. In nucleotides, the CDR3 is TGTGCCATCAGTGAGTCGACCAGCGGGGGGGCCATCACCGGGGAGCTGTTTTTT. Translated: CAISESTSGGAITGELFF.

V usage is TRBV7-2 and J usage is TRBJ2-1, with D maybe TRBD2 (6 bases). V lost 8 bases and J lost 4, with 18 bases in between. CDR1 and CDR2 from the germline V gene are SGHTA and FQGNSA. This CDR3 has 15 residues. CDR3 coding DNA: TGTGCCAGCTTGCGGGACGGGGAGACTTACAATGAGCAGTTCTTC. Residues: CASLRDGETYNEQFF.

The CDR3, as DNA: TGTGCCAGCAGTTTATCGAGACAGGGGAACACTGAAGCTTTCTTT. Amino acids: CASSLSRQGNTEAFF. The V gene is TRBV27, the J gene TRBJ1-1; 7 positions agree with TRBD1. CDR1 and CDR2 (germline): MNHEY, SMNVEV (reference sequence). This CDR3 has 15 residues. V lost 0 bases, J lost 1 base, and 2 bases stayed unmatched.

V gene TRBV5-1 combines with J gene TRBJ2-1; 9 bases align to TRBD1. The CDR3 runs 15 residues. V lost 2 bases, J lost 8 bases, and 8 bases stayed unmatched. Germline V gene sequence: CDR1 SGHRS, CDR2 YFSETQ. The CDR3: CASSFVDRGGYEQFF. The CDR3 DNA sequence: TGCGCCAGCAGCTTCGTGGACAGGGGAGGCTATGAGCAGTTCTTC.

V usage is TRBV25-1 and J usage is TRBJ2-7; 10 bases agree with TRBD1. The CDR3 consists of 14 residues. The germline gives CDR1 MGHDK, CDR2 SYGVNS. Trimming removed 10 bases from V and 9 bases from J; junction bases left unmatched: 15. CDR3 nucleotides: TGTGCCACATCCCGGGACAGGGGCCACTCGGGGCAGTACTTC. It yields the protein CATSRDRGHSGQYF.

The chain links TRBV4-2 to TRBJ1-2, with D perhaps TRBD1 (5 bases). This CDR3 region has 13 residues. Trimming removed 7 bases at V and 5 bases at J, with 14 bases between. Germline loops: CDR1 LGHNA, CDR2 YNFKEQ. The CDR3 loop is CASTQGVGYGYTF. The CDR3 nucleotides are TGTGCCAGCACTCAAGGGGTTGGGTATGGCTACACCTTC.

This rearrangement joins TRBV30 to TRBJ2-7; 7 bases map to TRBD1. The J segment lost 3 bases and the V segment lost 0 bases, leaving 5 bases of the junction unmatched. This CDR3 has 14 residues. The V gene's germline CDR1 is GTSNPN and CDR2 SVGIG (reference sequence). The CDR3 sequence is CAWSVSRGIYEQYF. The CDR3 bases are TGTGCCTGGAGTGTTAGCAGGGGGATCTACGAGCAGTACTTC.

The chain links TRBV2 to TRBJ1-5; no definite D call. Germline lookup yields CDR1 SNHLY and CDR2 FYNNEI. The CDR3 consists of 13 residues. V was pared by 6 bases and J by 2 bases, with 8 bases between. In nucleotides, the CDR3 is TGTGCCAGCAGCGTCCCCCGCAATCAGCCCCAGCATTTT. Protein product: CASSVPRNQPQHF.

This clone was seen a single time. The CDR3 nucleotides are TGTGCCAGTAGCCATTTCGGGGATCCCTACGAGCAGTACTTC. Encoded protein: CASSHFGDPYEQYF. The rearrangement links TRBV19 to TRBJ2-7, with D possibly TRBD2 on 5 matching bases. Germline V gene data show CDR1 as LNHDA and CDR2 as SQIVND (reference sequence). The V gene lost 6 bases and the J gene lost 2 bases, with 14 bases spanning the gap. The CDR3 runs to 14 residues.

This sequence joins TRBV5-8 and TRBJ2-2; perhaps TRBD1 as D (6 bases). This CDR3 contains 16 residues. V lost 6 bases, J lost 5 bases, and 20 bases lay in between. Germline CDR1 reads SGHTS; CDR2 reads YDEGEE. In DNA form, the CDR3 reads TGTGCCAGCAAACTTAAGGGAACAGGGCAGACCGGGGAGCTGTTTTTT. Amino acids: CASKLKGTGQTGELFF. Full variable domain (outside the CDR3, taken from reference TRBV5-8 and TRBJ2-2): EAGVTQSPTHLIKTRGQQATLRCSPISGHTSVYWYQQALGLGLQFLLWYDEGEERNRGNFPPRFSGRQFPNYSSELNVNALELEDSALYLCASKLKGTGQTGELFFGEGSRLTVL.

The rearrangement uses TRBV14 and TRBJ2-5; TRBD1 agrees at 7 bases. After removal of 5 bases from V and 5 bases from J, the junction contained 17 bases not matched to a gene. CDR3 size: 17 residues. Per germline, CDR1 SGHDN and CDR2 FVKESK. CDR3 loop: CASSAPGQALSRETQYF. The CDR3, as DNA: TGTGCCAGCAGCGCACCTGGACAGGCCCTTTCGAGGGAGACCCAGTACTTC.

The J gene is TRBJ1-4, the V gene TRBV7-8; TRBD1 agrees at 9 bases. After removal of 5 bases from V and 8 bases from J, the junction contained 9 bases not matched to a gene. Germline CDR1 reads SGHVS; CDR2 reads FQNEAQ. The CDR3 runs 15 residues. The DNA for the CDR3 is TGTGCCAGCAGCCCCGACAGGGGGGCGCGGGAAAAACTGTTTTTT. Protein product: CASSPDRGAREKLFF.

The chain combines TRBV7-9 with TRBJ2-1; 7 positions agree with TRBD1. The V gene's germline CDR1 is SEHNR and CDR2 FQNEAQ (reference sequence). The V segment lost 3 bases and the J segment 7 bases; nucleotides outside the gene matches: 3. The CDR3 covers 13 residues. In nucleotides, the CDR3 is TGTGCCAGCAGCTTGGGGACAGTAAATGAGCAGTTCTTC. Its translation: CASSLGTVNEQFF.

This rearrangement joins TRBV6-1 to TRBJ1-2, with TRBD1 as a possible D gene (5 bases). CDR3 length: 11 amino acids. Looked up from germline, CDR1 is MNHNS and CDR2 is SASEGT. Trimming removed 5 bases at V and 8 bases at J, with 9 bases between. CDR3 coding DNA: TGTGCCAGCAGTCCAGGGAAAGGCTACACCTTC. The encoded protein is CASSPGKGYTF.

The J gene is TRBJ1-1, the V gene TRBV19; 9 positions match TRBD1. This CDR3 comprises 16 residues. Unmatched junction bases numbered 13, after V lost 5 bases and J lost 6 bases. Germline CDR1 LNHDA, CDR2 SQIVND (reference sequence). Here the CDR3 DNA reads TGTGCCAGTAGTGAAGGACAGGGGACCGGAGAGGCTGAAGCTTTCTTT. Translated: CASSEGQGTGEAEAFF. The full variable domain, with the rest looked up from reference TRBV19 and TRBJ1-1, is DGGITQSPKYLFRKEGQNVTLSCEQNLNHDAMYWYRQDPGQGLRLIYYSQIVNDFQKGDIAEGYSVSREKKESFPLTVTSAQKNPTAFYLCASSEGQGTGEAEAFFGQGTRLTVV.

CDR3 in amino acids: CASSQDIPPGGEKLFF. In DNA, the CDR3 is TGCGCCAGCAGCCAAGATATTCCCCCTGGAGGTGAAAAACTGTTTTTT. The chain links TRBV4-3 to TRBJ1-4; D is undetermined. This CDR3 has 16 residues. The germline V and J ends were trimmed by 0 bases and 7 bases, with 15 bases remaining between them. The germline V gene encodes CDR1 LGHNA and CDR2 YSLEER.

The chain has TRBV2 and TRBJ1-2; 11 bases align to TRBD1. Trimming removed 6 bases from V and 5 bases from J; junction bases left unmatched: 5. The CDR3 consists of 14 residues. Germline loops: CDR1 SNHLY, CDR2 FYNNEI. CDR3 sequence (DNA): TGTGCCAGCAGACCGGGACAGGGGGGGTATGGCTACACCTTC. This translates into CASRPGQGGYGYTF.

The rearrangement joins TRBV27 to TRBJ2-7; 9 bases map to TRBD1. The junction had 7 bases not matched to a gene; V was cut back by 4 bases and J by 3 bases. This CDR3 contains 15 residues. Germline CDR1 MNHEY, CDR2 SMNVEV (reference sequence). The CDR3 region is CASSSVGQGNYEQYF. The CDR3 DNA reads TGTGCCAGCAGTTCGGTTGGACAGGGGAACTACGAGCAGTACTTC.

V and J are TRBV5-6 and TRBJ2-7; 13 bases line up with TRBD2. This CDR3 spans 17 amino acids. Germline lookup yields CDR1 SGHDT and CDR2 YYEEEE. Losses at the gene ends were 0 bases for V and 2 bases for J; bases not matched to a gene: 5. The CDR3 spells CASSLAGLAGFPYEQYF. DNA of the CDR3: TGTGCCAGCAGCTTGGCGGGACTAGCGGGGTTCCCCTACGAGCAGTACTTC.

CDR3 in amino acids: CASSVGNSGGLYNEQFF. The CDR3 region has the DNA TGTGCCAGCAGCGTAGGGAATAGCGGGGGACTCTACAATGAGCAGTTCTTC. This chain uses TRBV9 with TRBJ2-1, with 9 nucleotides matching TRBD2. The V gene end was trimmed by 0 bases and the J gene end by 3 bases; junction bases not matched to a gene: 7. Germline assignment: CDR1 SGDLS and CDR2 YYNGEE. CDR3 length equals 17 residues.

The chain links TRBV5-6 to TRBJ2-7, with D perhaps TRBD1 (5 bases). The germline V and J ends were trimmed by 4 bases and 4 bases, with 9 bases remaining between them. This CDR3 is built from 12 residues. Germline CDR1 SGHDT, CDR2 YYEEEE. The CDR3 region is CASSPQGYEQYF. The CDR3 nucleotides are TGTGCCAGCAGCCCTCAGGGTTACGAGCAGTACTTC.

This chain links TRBV5-3 with TRBJ2-3; 14 bases agree with TRBD2. TRBV5-3 is designated an ORF whose function remains uncertain. V gave up 3 bases and J gave up 3 bases; unmatched junction bases: 9. The CDR3 extends over 18 amino acids. CDR3 in DNA: TGTGCCAGAAGCTCCACGCTACGACTAGCGGGGGGGACAGATACGCAGTATTTT. This translates into CARSSTLRLAGGTDTQYF.

This chain joins TRBV19 and TRBJ2-1; weak D call: TRBD2 (6 bases). Trimming removed 3 bases at V and 4 bases at J, with 28 bases between. CDR1 is LNHDA and CDR2 is SQIVND in the germline V gene (reference sequence). The CDR3 length is 20 residues. The CDR3 DNA follows: TGTGCCAGTAGTATCAGTGGGACTCGAACGACCTGGACCCCTTACAATGAGCAGTTCTTC. Translated, it gives CASSISGTRTTWTPYNEQFF.

This sequence joins TRBV5-4 and TRBJ1-2; no definite D call. Germline CDR1 SGHNT, CDR2 YYREEE (reference sequence). The V end lost 4 bases, the J end lost 4 bases, and 14 bases lay between the germline ends. This CDR3 has 14 amino acids. This CDR3 reads CASSDFDRSYGYTF. CDR3 coding DNA: TGTGCCAGCAGCGATTTCGATCGGTCCTATGGCTACACCTTC.

V is TRBV4-1 and J is TRBJ2-5; tentative D call: TRBD1 (6 bases). With 1 base removed from V and 4 bases from J, the gap between germline ends came to 7 bases. This CDR3 region has 13 residues. Germline V gene data show CDR1 as MGHRA and CDR2 as YSYEKL. CDR3 region: CASSQVGGETQYF. Written as DNA, the CDR3 is TGCGCCAGCAGCCAAGTAGGGGGAGAGACCCAGTACTTC.

The chain couples TRBV6-1 to TRBJ2-3; TRBD1 matches at 10 bases. The CDR3 sequence is 15 residues long. V was pared by 4 bases and J by 4 bases, with 5 bases of the junction left unmatched. The germline CDR1 and CDR2 sequences are MNHNS and SASEGT. CDR3 amino acids: CASSGQGASSDTQYF. CDR3 in DNA: TGTGCCAGCAGTGGACAGGGGGCTTCTTCAGATACGCAGTATTTT.

CDR3 sequence (DNA): TGCGCCAGCAGCCCGACAGGGGAGGGCACTGAAGCTTTCTTT. This encodes CASSPTGEGTEAFF. The J gene is TRBJ1-1, the V gene TRBV4-1; 8 nucleotides agree with TRBD1. V gave up 4 bases and J gave up 4 bases; unmatched junction bases: 5. Germline V lookup: CDR1 MGHRA, CDR2 YSYEKL. The CDR3 runs to 14 residues.